These T cell receptor beta chains were read from a single sample in a study of T cell changes during pregnancy in multiple sclerosis. TCRdb's table, derived via immunoSEQ multiplex PCR, lists solely in-frame clones and lacks some. The data contain 85,000 to 100,000 clones, 92% of them singletons. The specimen was peripheral blood, collected in the first trimester of pregnancy. The source of these receptors is a female donor with multiple sclerosis, enrolled in a pregnancy study. CDR3s include the opening cysteine and the closing phenylalanine or tryptophan. Fields, in order: V gene, clone size, D gene, J gene, CDR3 DNA, CDR3 protein. D genes are given only for firm matches. Rows give clone size only sometimes, using once, few, many, or a class for an expanded clone.

v_call: TRBV19
clone_size: .
d_call: TRBD1
j_call: TRBJ2-5
cdr3_nt: TGTGCCAGTAGTGCCTACAGGGGCGTGGGGGAGACCCAGTACTTC
cdr3_aa: CASSAYRGVGETQYF

v_call: TRBV2
clone_size: .
d_call: TRBD2
j_call: TRBJ2-1
cdr3_nt: TGTGCCAGCAGTGAAGTCGGGACTAGCGGGAGAGGGGAGCAGTTCTTC
cdr3_aa: CASSEVGTSGRGEQFF

v_call: TRBV11-3
clone_size: once
d_call: TRBD2
j_call: TRBJ2-3
cdr3_nt: TGTGCCAGCAGTTCCGGACTAGCGGTTAGCACAGATACGCAGTATTTT
cdr3_aa: CASSSGLAVSTDTQYF

v_call: TRBV6-1
clone_size: .
d_call: TRBD1
j_call: TRBJ2-7
cdr3_nt: TGTGCCAGCAGTGAATTCACAGGGGGCTACGAGCAGTACTTC
cdr3_aa: CASSEFTGGYEQYF

v_call: TRBV19
clone_size: .
d_call: TRBD1
j_call: TRBJ1-5
cdr3_nt: TGTGCCAGTAGTACGGACAGGGTTCAGCCCCAGCATTTT
cdr3_aa: CASSTDRVQPQHF

v_call: TRBV2
clone_size: many
d_call: .
j_call: TRBJ1-1
cdr3_nt: TGTGCCAGCAGTACTACCATGAACACTGAAGCTTTCTTT
cdr3_aa: CASSTTMNTEAFF

v_call: TRBV7-8
clone_size: .
d_call: .
j_call: TRBJ1-2
cdr3_nt: TGTGCCAGCAGCTTAACACAGTCTAACTATGGCTACACCTTC
cdr3_aa: CASSLTQSNYGYTF

v_call: TRBV15
clone_size: .
d_call: TRBD1
j_call: TRBJ2-5
cdr3_nt: TGTGCCACCAGCAGAGATTTGGACAGGGTGGAGACCCAGTACTTC
cdr3_aa: CATSRDLDRVETQYF

v_call: TRBV7-9
clone_size: .
d_call: .
j_call: TRBJ2-5
cdr3_nt: TGTGCCAGCAGCCCTACAGAGACCCAGTACTTC
cdr3_aa: CASSPTETQYF

v_call: TRBV7-8
clone_size: .
d_call: TRBD2
j_call: TRBJ2-4
cdr3_nt: TGTGCCAGCAGCTTAGCAGGGACTAGCGGGAGAGGATCGGCCAAAAACATTCAGTACTTC
cdr3_aa: CASSLAGTSGRGSAKNIQYF

v_call: TRBV29-1
clone_size: .
d_call: TRBD1
j_call: TRBJ2-5
cdr3_nt: TGCAGCATACGTGGGGACAGGGGCACGGCGGGAGAGACCCAGTACTTC
cdr3_aa: CSIRGDRGTAGETQYF

v_call: TRBV28
clone_size: few
d_call: .
j_call: TRBJ1-5
cdr3_nt: TGTGCCAGCAGTTTCCCTAATCAGCCCCAGCATTTT
cdr3_aa: CASSFPNQPQHF

v_call: TRBV2
clone_size: .
d_call: TRBD2
j_call: TRBJ2-7
cdr3_nt: TGTGCCAGCACCGCCCCGTTAGCGGGGCGTGCCTACGAGCAGTACTTC
cdr3_aa: CASTAPLAGRAYEQYF

v_call: TRBV30
clone_size: .
d_call: TRBD2
j_call: TRBJ2-7
cdr3_nt: TGTGCCTGGAGTGTATCGGGAGGATCCTACGAGCAGTACTTC
cdr3_aa: CAWSVSGGSYEQYF

v_call: TRBV14
clone_size: .
d_call: TRBD2
j_call: TRBJ2-7
cdr3_nt: TGTGCCAGCAGCCAGGGCTTAGCGGGAGGAACATCCTACGAGCAGTACTTC
cdr3_aa: CASSQGLAGGTSYEQYF

v_call: TRBV27
clone_size: .
d_call: .
j_call: TRBJ2-1
cdr3_nt: TGTGCCAGCAGTTTATCAGCAGGGGAGTCCTACAATGAGCAGTTCTTC
cdr3_aa: CASSLSAGESYNEQFF

v_call: TRBV6-6
clone_size: .
d_call: TRBD2
j_call: TRBJ2-3
cdr3_nt: TGTGCCAGCGAGCGGGAGTTAGATACGCAGTATTTT
cdr3_aa: CASERELDTQYF

v_call: TRBV7-2
clone_size: .
d_call: .
j_call: TRBJ2-7
cdr3_nt: TGTGCCAGCAGCTTCACTCCCTACGAGCAGTACTTC
cdr3_aa: CASSFTPYEQYF

v_call: TRBV19
clone_size: .
d_call: .
j_call: TRBJ1-2
cdr3_nt: TGTGCCAGTAGTATATGGCAAGGACTCTATGGCTACACCTTC
cdr3_aa: CASSIWQGLYGYTF

v_call: TRBV28
clone_size: .
d_call: .
j_call: TRBJ2-5
cdr3_nt: TGTGCCAGCAGGTCAGGGGCGACCCGATTCCAAGAGACCCAGTACTTC
cdr3_aa: CASRSGATRFQETQYF

v_call: TRBV5-1
clone_size: .
d_call: TRBD2
j_call: TRBJ2-1
cdr3_nt: TGCGCCAGCAGCTTGGTTAGCGCTAGCGGGGGTAATGAGCAGTTCTTC
cdr3_aa: CASSLVSASGGNEQFF

v_call: TRBV19
clone_size: once
d_call: .
j_call: TRBJ2-7
cdr3_nt: TGTGCCAGTGCGGCGGGGAAATCCTACGAGCAGTACTTC
cdr3_aa: CASAAGKSYEQYF

v_call: TRBV9
clone_size: .
d_call: TRBD2
j_call: TRBJ2-7
cdr3_nt: TGTGCCAGCAGCGTGACTAGCGGGAACGGCGAGCAGTACTTC
cdr3_aa: CASSVTSGNGEQYF

v_call: TRBV5-1
clone_size: .
d_call: .
j_call: TRBJ1-2
cdr3_nt: TGCGCCAGCAGCGACGACATAAACTATGGCTACACCTTC
cdr3_aa: CASSDDINYGYTF

v_call: TRBV6-5
clone_size: .
d_call: TRBD1
j_call: TRBJ1-2
cdr3_nt: TGTGCCAGCAGTACCAGGGGGAGCTATGGCTACACCTTC
cdr3_aa: CASSTRGSYGYTF

v_call: TRBV7-8
clone_size: .
d_call: .
j_call: TRBJ2-7
cdr3_nt: TGTGCCAGCAGCAACGGGGGACTGCCCTCCAGCTCCTACGAGCAGTACTTC
cdr3_aa: CASSNGGLPSSSYEQYF

v_call: TRBV5-4
clone_size: .
d_call: .
j_call: TRBJ2-7
cdr3_nt: TGTGCCAGCAGCCCCCCCGGGCGGGGACGCGAACCGTACGAGCAGTACTTC
cdr3_aa: CASSPPGRGREPYEQYF

v_call: TRBV15
clone_size: .
d_call: .
j_call: TRBJ2-3
cdr3_nt: TGTGCCACCAGCAGCCAAGACAGGAACACAGATACGCAGTATTTT
cdr3_aa: CATSSQDRNTDTQYF

v_call: TRBV2
clone_size: .
d_call: .
j_call: TRBJ2-1
cdr3_nt: TGTGCCAGCAGTGAATTCCTAGGAGGGCTATACAATGAGCAGTTCTTC
cdr3_aa: CASSEFLGGLYNEQFF

v_call: TRBV6-6
clone_size: .
d_call: TRBD2
j_call: TRBJ2-1
cdr3_nt: TGTGCCACCATACCCGCCAGCGGGAGGGCCTATGAGCAGTTCTTC
cdr3_aa: CATIPASGRAYEQFF

v_call: TRBV6-5
clone_size: .
d_call: .
j_call: TRBJ1-2
cdr3_nt: TGTGCCAGCAGTTACCTCCGAACCGGGACAAATGGCTACACCTTC
cdr3_aa: CASSYLRTGTNGYTF

v_call: TRBV7-9
clone_size: .
d_call: .
j_call: TRBJ2-1
cdr3_nt: TGTGCCAGCAGCCTCACCCTTGGGGCCTCTGATGAGCAGTTCTTC
cdr3_aa: CASSLTLGASDEQFF

v_call: TRBV30
clone_size: .
d_call: .
j_call: TRBJ1-1
cdr3_nt: TGTGCCTGGACCCGACAGCAGAACACTGAAGCTTTCTTT
cdr3_aa: CAWTRQQNTEAFF

v_call: TRBV5-1
clone_size: .
d_call: .
j_call: TRBJ2-2
cdr3_nt: TGCGCCAGCAGCTTGGGTGGCGGCAGCAACACCGGGGAGCTGTTTTTT
cdr3_aa: CASSLGGGSNTGELFF

v_call: TRBV15
clone_size: .
d_call: .
j_call: TRBJ2-5
cdr3_nt: TGTGCCACCAGCAGAGAGCTGGTGGAGCAAGAGACCCAGTACTTC
cdr3_aa: CATSRELVEQETQYF

v_call: TRBV7-6
clone_size: .
d_call: TRBD2
j_call: TRBJ2-3
cdr3_nt: TGTGCCAGCAGCCGCCTTACTAGCGGTCCCCAGGCAGATACGCAGTATTTT
cdr3_aa: CASSRLTSGPQADTQYF

v_call: TRBV4-2
clone_size: few
d_call: .
j_call: TRBJ1-1
cdr3_nt: TGTGCCAGCAGCCAAGATACACAGGGAGAAGCTTTCTTT
cdr3_aa: CASSQDTQGEAFF

v_call: TRBV7-6
clone_size: .
d_call: .
j_call: TRBJ2-7
cdr3_nt: TGTGCCAGCAGCTTATTAGACTACGAGCAGTACTTC
cdr3_aa: CASSLLDYEQYF

v_call: TRBV19
clone_size: .
d_call: TRBD1
j_call: TRBJ1-1
cdr3_nt: TGTGCCAGTAGTGGATCAGGGGGCGGAAAAACCGAAGCTTTCTTT
cdr3_aa: CASSGSGGGKTEAFF

v_call: TRBV29-1
clone_size: few
d_call: .
j_call: TRBJ1-1
cdr3_nt: TGCAGCGATGGAGGGTCTGAAGCTTTCTTT
cdr3_aa: CSDGGSEAFF

v_call: TRBV27
clone_size: few
d_call: .
j_call: TRBJ2-3
cdr3_nt: TGTGCCAGCAGTCCAACAGGGCGTCGTACAGATACGCAGTATTTT
cdr3_aa: CASSPTGRRTDTQYF

v_call: TRBV4-2
clone_size: .
d_call: TRBD2
j_call: TRBJ2-7
cdr3_nt: TGTGCCAGCAGCCAGGGACTAGCGCGCTCCTACGAGCAGTACTTC
cdr3_aa: CASSQGLARSYEQYF

v_call: TRBV5-8
clone_size: .
d_call: TRBD2
j_call: TRBJ2-7
cdr3_nt: TGTGCCAGCAGCTCCGGGACTAGCGGGAGGAGCGGCCACGAGCAGTACTTC
cdr3_aa: CASSSGTSGRSGHEQYF

v_call: TRBV28
clone_size: .
d_call: TRBD1
j_call: TRBJ2-7
cdr3_nt: TGTGCCAGCAACTCAGGGGGCTCCTACGAGCAGTACTTC
cdr3_aa: CASNSGGSYEQYF

v_call: TRBV4-1
clone_size: .
d_call: TRBD2
j_call: TRBJ2-1
cdr3_nt: TGCGCCAGCAGACTTAGCGGGAGCTCCTACAATGAGCAGTTCTTC
cdr3_aa: CASRLSGSSYNEQFF

v_call: TRBV19
clone_size: .
d_call: TRBD1
j_call: TRBJ2-7
cdr3_nt: TGTGCCACCGCCGGACAGGGTGCGTCCTACGAGCAGTACTTC
cdr3_aa: CATAGQGASYEQYF

v_call: TRBV28
clone_size: .
d_call: TRBD1
j_call: TRBJ1-5
cdr3_nt: TGTGCCAGCAGTTTAAGGAGGGGGCATCAGCCCCAGCATTTT
cdr3_aa: CASSLRRGHQPQHF

v_call: TRBV28
clone_size: .
d_call: TRBD1
j_call: TRBJ1-3
cdr3_nt: TGTGCCAGCAGCAACAGGGGGGGCGGAAACACCATATATTTT
cdr3_aa: CASSNRGGGNTIYF

v_call: TRBV11-1
clone_size: .
d_call: TRBD1
j_call: TRBJ2-7
cdr3_nt: TGTGCCAGCAGCCGGACAGGGGGAAACGAGCAGTACTTC
cdr3_aa: CASSRTGGNEQYF

v_call: TRBV14
clone_size: .
d_call: TRBD2
j_call: TRBJ2-7
cdr3_nt: TGTGCCAGCAGCCAAGTGACCGGGACTAGCTCCTCCTACGAGCAGTACTTC
cdr3_aa: CASSQVTGTSSSYEQYF

v_call: TRBV28
clone_size: .
d_call: TRBD1
j_call: TRBJ2-1
cdr3_nt: TGTGCCAGCAGTTGGAACAGGGGGATCAACAATGAGCAGTTCTTC
cdr3_aa: CASSWNRGINNEQFF

v_call: TRBV27
clone_size: .
d_call: TRBD1
j_call: TRBJ2-1
cdr3_nt: TGTGCCAGCAGTCCGGGACAGGGAAGCAATGAGCAGTTCTTC
cdr3_aa: CASSPGQGSNEQFF